Each of the 32 T cell receptor beta chains below was sequenced from the same sample in a study of blood T cell repertoires in COVID-19. Sequencing was performed with immunoSEQ multiplex PCR; in TCRdb, only in-frame clones are kept and a portion is missing. Of 60,000 or so clones listed, under 90% are singletons. Sequences were obtained from peripheral blood. The receptors originated from a woman of 80 years or more with acute or convalescent COVID-19.

This chain links TRBV7-9 with TRBJ2-3; TRBD1 matches 8 bases. The CDR3 has 16 amino acids. Looked up from germline, CDR1 is SEHNR and CDR2 is FQNEAQ (reference sequence). Trimming cost V 0 bases and J 4 bases; bases outside gene matches: 6. The CDR3 sequence: CASSLAQGASSDTQYF. For the CDR3, the DNA is TGTGCCAGCAGCTTAGCCCAGGGGGCATCCTCAGATACGCAGTATTTT.

This chain links TRBV7-8 with TRBJ2-7; tentative D call: TRBD2 (6 bases). The V gene's germline CDR1 is SGHVS and CDR2 FQNEAQ. Trimming pared 0 bases from V and 2 bases from J, leaving 14 bases between. There are 16 residues in the CDR3. The CDR3 is CASSLAVGGVPYEQYF. CDR3 bases: TGTGCCAGCAGCTTAGCGGTAGGAGGGGTACCCTACGAGCAGTACTTC.

The chain couples TRBV30 to TRBJ1-1, with D maybe TRBD1 (6 bases). V was pared by 2 bases and J by 5 bases, with 15 bases between. Germline V CDR1 and CDR2: GTSNPN, SVGIG (reference sequence). This CDR3 comprises 14 residues. This CDR3 is CAWSTRPGDTEAFF. CDR3 bases: TGTGCCTGGAGTACCCGGCCAGGGGATACTGAAGCTTTCTTT.

V usage is TRBV6-5 and J usage is TRBJ1-2; 8 nucleotides align to TRBD1. This CDR3 spans 13 amino acids. With V trimmed by 9 bases and J by 7 bases, 10 bases remained unmatched. CDR1 and CDR2 (germline): MNHEY, SVGAGI. DNA of the CDR3: TGTGCCAGTAGAGACAGGGGAGCGGGTGGCTACACCTTC. Protein: CASRDRGAGGYTF.

V usage is TRBV5-1 and J usage is TRBJ1-1; no definite D call. The CDR3 has 15 residues. Per germline, CDR1 SGHRS and CDR2 YFSETQ. V gave up 2 bases and J gave up 4 bases, with 15 bases separating them. CDR3 in DNA: TGCGCCAGCAGCTTTTCCGACCCGGGGATCACTGAAGCTTTCTTT. Its protein is CASSFSDPGITEAFF.

J is TRBJ1-6 and V is TRBV2, with TRBD1 matching over 7 bases. J was trimmed by 7 bases and V by 6 bases; bases with no gene match: 6. This CDR3 has 14 residues. Per germline, CDR1 SNHLY and CDR2 FYNNEI. The CDR3 nucleotides are TGTGCCAGCAGGACCGGGACAGCAAATTCACCCCTCCACTTT. Protein: CASRTGTANSPLHF.

The V call is TRBV18, the J call TRBJ1-2; D call uncertain. The ends were cut back, 2 bases at V and 3 bases at J, with 13 bases in the middle. CDR1 and CDR2 from the germline V gene are KGHSH and LQKENI. The CDR3 has 15 amino acids. CDR3: CASSPEPGDYYGYTF. The CDR3 coding sequence is TGTGCCAGCTCACCAGAACCCGGTGATTACTATGGCTACACCTTC.

V usage is TRBV10-3 and J usage is TRBJ1-5; no definite D call. Germline V lookup: CDR1 ENHRY, CDR2 SYGVKD. This CDR3 has 13 amino acids. Between the trimmed V and J ends, which lost 3 bases and 2 bases, there was a span of 5 bases. Written as DNA, the CDR3 is TGTGCCATCAGTGACGGGGGCAATCAGCCCCAGCATTTT. It codes for CAISDGGNQPQHF.

This clone was seen a handful of times. V is TRBV11-2 and J is TRBJ1-3; 8 positions agree with TRBD1. The germline gives CDR1 SGHAT, CDR2 FQNNGV. V trimming: 3 bases; J trimming: 6 bases; junction bases outside the gene matches: 7. The CDR3 sequence is 15 residues long. The CDR3 here is CASSFGQGAENTIYF. DNA for the CDR3: TGTGCCAGCAGCTTCGGACAGGGCGCAGAAAACACCATATATTTT.

V and J are TRBV19 and TRBJ2-2; D may be TRBD1 (6 bases). This CDR3 region has 15 residues. The germline gives CDR1 LNHDA, CDR2 SQIVND (reference sequence). V was trimmed by 3 bases and J by 6 bases, leaving 14 bases between them. The CDR3: CASSITQQGAGELFF. The CDR3 DNA is TGTGCCAGTAGTATTACACAACAGGGCGCCGGGGAGCTGTTTTTT.

The rearrangement uses TRBV7-5 and TRBJ1-5; the table's D call, TRBD1, was not checked against the DNA. TRBV7-5 is assigned pseudogene status. The CDR3 is 15 residues long. The CDR3 DNA follows: TGTGTCAGAAGCCCGAAAGTACAGAGCAATCAGCCCCAGCATTTT. Amino acid sequence: CVRSPKVQSNQPQHF.

This clone was seen just once. The chain uses TRBV5-1 and TRBJ2-5; TRBD2 agrees at 9 bases. After removal of 1 base from V and 1 base from J, the junction contained 5 bases not matched to a gene. The CDR3 is made up of 16 amino acids. Per germline, CDR1 SGHRS and CDR2 YFSETQ. The CDR3, as DNA: TGCGCCAGCAGCTTGCAGATAGCGGGGGCCCAAGAGACCCAGTACTTC. Translating it yields CASSLQIAGAQETQYF.

This chain links TRBV2 with TRBJ1-3, with a weak D call TRBD1 (5 bases). V lost 7 bases to trimming and J lost 6 bases, with 16 bases between them. The CDR3 sequence is 14 residues long. CDR1 is SNHLY and CDR2 is FYNNEI in the germline V gene. CDR3 region: CASNTAGIANTIYF. CDR3 DNA sequence: TGTGCCAGCAATACCGCAGGGATCGCAAACACCATATATTTT.

The V and J genes are TRBV19 and TRBJ2-3; TRBD2 aligns across 12 bases. J lost 6 bases, V lost 7 bases, and 8 bases had no gene match. The V gene's germline CDR1 is LNHDA and CDR2 SQIVND (reference sequence). The CDR3 runs to 15 residues. This CDR3 reads CASTSMGLAGDTQYF. CDR3 nucleotides: TGTGCCAGTACCTCAATGGGACTAGCGGGTGATACGCAGTATTTT.

The rearrangement links TRBV9 to TRBJ2-5; no firm D call. The CDR3 totals 14 residues. The V end was cut by 0 bases, the J end by 4 bases, with 10 bases between. Per the germline V gene, CDR1 is SGDLS and CDR2 is YYNGEE. CDR3 sequence (DNA): TGTGCCAGCAGCGTAGGACCCCGAGGAGAGACCCAGTACTTC. This codes for CASSVGPRGETQYF.

V is TRBV12-3 or TRBV12-4 and J is TRBJ1-2, with D perhaps TRBD1 (5 bases). The V end lost 5 bases, the J end lost 6 bases, and 13 bases lay between the germline ends. There are 13 residues in the CDR3. CDR3 DNA: TGTGCCAGCAGTCCTGGAGGGGTTGATGGCTACACCTTC. Translation: CASSPGGVDGYTF.

The gene calls are TRBV11-3 and TRBJ1-1; TRBD1 matches 7 bases. Germline assignment: CDR1 SGHNT and CDR2 YENEEA. This CDR3 contains 14 residues. The trim removed 5 bases at V and 1 base at J, leaving 4 bases unmatched. The CDR3 loop is CASSLQGENTEAFF. In nucleotides, the CDR3 is TGTGCCAGCAGCCTCCAGGGGGAGAACACTGAAGCTTTCTTT. Full variable domain (missing parts from reference TRBV11-3 and TRBJ1-1): EAGVVQSPRYKIIEKKQPVAFWCNPISGHNTLYWYLQNLGQGPELLIRYENEEAVDDSQLPKDRFSAERLKGVDSTLKIQPAELGDSAVYLCASSLQGENTEAFFGQGTRLTVV.

The chain has TRBV4-2 and TRBJ2-7, with 7 bases identical to TRBD2. The J segment lost 5 bases and the V segment lost 0 bases, leaving 13 bases of the junction unmatched. Germline V lookup: CDR1 LGHNA, CDR2 YNFKEQ. This CDR3 comprises 17 residues. In DNA, the CDR3 is TGTGCCAGCAGCCAAGACGGGGCGGGGGTCGTTTCTAACGAGCAGTACTTC. Translating it yields CASSQDGAGVVSNEQYF.

The rearrangement links TRBV7-8 to TRBJ2-7; the match to TRBD1 covers 8 bases. Per the germline V gene, CDR1 is SGHVS and CDR2 is FQNEAQ. V dropped 1 base and J dropped 4; count of bases not matched to a gene: 6. The CDR3 contains 15 residues. Written as DNA, the CDR3 is TGTGCCAGCAGCTTAGGGACAGGGTGGATTTACGAGCAGTACTTC. Its protein product is CASSLGTGWIYEQYF.

This chain joins TRBV7-2 and TRBJ1-5; D call uncertain. The germline V and J ends were trimmed by 3 bases and 0 bases, with 9 bases remaining between them. The length of the CDR3 is 15 residues. Looked up from germline, CDR1 is SGHTA and CDR2 is FQGNSA. The CDR3 reads CASSFFGDSNQPQHF. In DNA, the CDR3 is TGTGCCAGCAGCTTTTTTGGAGATAGCAATCAGCCCCAGCATTTT.

The genes are TRBV5-1 and TRBJ2-2, with D perhaps TRBD2 (6 bases). This CDR3 is built from 14 residues. V dropped 5 bases and J dropped 4 bases, with 12 bases sitting between them. CDR1 and CDR2 (germline): SGHRS, YFSETQ. The CDR3 is CASRKTSFTGELFF. Here the CDR3 DNA reads TGCGCCAGCAGGAAAACTAGCTTCACCGGGGAGCTGTTTTTT.

J is TRBJ2-7 and V is TRBV28, with 7 bases matching TRBD1. Germline V lookup: CDR1 MDHEN, CDR2 SYDVKM. The CDR3 extends over 15 amino acids. V lost 5 bases and J lost 0; bases outside the gene matches: 7. This CDR3 reads CASSARTGDSYEQYF. CDR3 nucleotide sequence: TGTGCCAGCAGTGCCCGGACAGGCGACTCCTACGAGCAGTACTTC.

The chain combines TRBV12-5 with TRBJ2-7; weak D call: TRBD1 (6 bases). This CDR3 is 14 amino acids long. The germline gives CDR1 LGHNT, CDR2 FRNRAP. The V end was cut by 6 bases, the J end by 3 bases, with 15 bases between. CDR3 residues: CASGFRGPNYEQYF. CDR3 in DNA: TGTGCTAGTGGATTCAGGGGACCAAACTACGAGCAGTACTTC. Variable domain in full (rest from reference TRBV12-5 and TRBJ2-7): DARVTQTPRHKVTEMGQEVTMRCQPILGHNTVFWYRQTMMQGLELLAYFRNRAPLDDSGMPKDRFSAEMPDATLATLKIQPSEPRDSAVYFCASGFRGPNYEQYFGPGTRLTVT.

As concerns this clone: Other DNA sequences within the sample encode an identical CDR3. The rearrangement uses TRBV5-1 and TRBJ1-2; TRBD1 agrees at 9 bases. The CDR3 has 16 amino acids. V was clipped by 0 bases and J by 3 bases; unmatched bases: 6. Germline CDR1 and CDR2: SGHRS and YFSETQ. CDR3 loop: CASSLAGTGGDYGYTF. In DNA form, the CDR3 reads TGCGCCAGCAGCTTGGCCGGAACAGGGGGCGACTATGGCTACACCTTC.

Only a few counts were recorded for this clone. The chain combines TRBV7-8 with TRBJ2-2, with D possibly TRBD2 on 5 matching bases. V lost 5 bases and J lost 3, with 16 bases in between. The CDR3 is 16 residues long. Germline values: CDR1 SGHVS, CDR2 FQNEAQ. CDR3 residues: CASSPTSGIDTGELFF. CDR3 nucleotide sequence: TGTGCCAGCAGCCCAACCTCGGGAATCGACACCGGGGAGCTGTTTTTT.

The rearrangement joins TRBV3-1 (or the pseudogene TRBV3-2) to TRBJ1-3, with a tentative D call TRBD1 (5 bases). With 1 base removed from V and 4 bases from J, the gap between germline ends came to 11 bases. CDR3 size: 15 residues. CDR1 is LGHDT and CDR2 is YNNKEL in the germline V gene (reference sequence). In DNA, the CDR3 is TGTGCCAGCAGCCAAGGGTGGGGGGACGGAAACACCATATATTTT. Its translation is CASSQGWGDGNTIYF.

The genes are TRBV24-1 and TRBJ2-2, with TRBD1 identical over 7 bases. The germline V gene has CDR1 KGHDR and CDR2 SFDVKD. The CDR3 covers 15 residues. The V and J ends lost 3 bases and 5 bases, in that order; junction bases with no gene match: 5. The CDR3 DNA reads TGTGCCACCAGTGATCCCCTACAGGGGACCGGGGAGCTGTTTTTT. It yields the protein CATSDPLQGTGELFF.

V gene TRBV5-1 combines with J gene TRBJ2-3; 7 bases map to TRBD2. The CDR3 has 14 residues. Trimming cost V 3 bases and J 5 bases; bases outside gene matches: 6. Germline CDR1 and CDR2: SGHRS and YFSETQ. CDR3 region: CASSSRTSLDTQYF. CDR3 DNA sequence: TGCGCCAGCAGCTCCCGGACTAGTCTAGATACGCAGTATTTT.

This clone occurred a few times. The chain combines TRBV9 with TRBJ2-3, with TRBD2 matching over 12 bases. This CDR3 has 15 amino acids. The germline CDR1 and CDR2 sequences are SGDLS and YYNGEE. Germline trimming cut 3 bases from V and 4 bases from J; bases unmatched to any gene: 3. The DNA of the CDR3 is TGTGCCAGCAGCGCAAGACTAGCGGGGGCAGATACGCAGTATTTT. As protein: CASSARLAGADTQYF.

The V call is TRBV30, the J call TRBJ2-5; a weak D match, TRBD2 (6 bases). Germline V CDR1 and CDR2: GTSNPN, SVGIG (reference sequence). The CDR3 loop spans 11 amino acids. Trimming took 3 bases from V and 4 from J, leaving 6 bases between them. CDR3 nucleotides: TGTGCCTGGAGCGGGGGAGAGACCCAGTACTTC. Its translation is CAWSGGETQYF.

This chain links TRBV19 with TRBJ1-2; D is unclear. The V gene's germline CDR1 is LNHDA and CDR2 SQIVND (reference sequence). Trimming shortened V by 0 bases and J by 8 bases, and 10 bases separated the two germline ends. The CDR3 spans 13 residues. CDR3 coding DNA: TGTGCCAGTAGTATAGATCTGAGTGCCGGCTACACCTTC. Amino acids: CASSIDLSAGYTF.

Ten or more counts support this clone. The V and J genes are TRBV6-2 or TRBV6-3 and TRBJ2-1, with D possibly matching TRBD2 (6 bases). The germline CDR1 and CDR2 sequences are MNHEY and SVGEGT. The germline V and J ends were trimmed by 1 base and 2 bases, with 12 bases remaining between them. The CDR3 loop spans 16 amino acids. The CDR3 region is CASSYLASAAYNEQFF. The CDR3 DNA follows: TGTGCCAGCAGTTACTTGGCTAGCGCGGCCTACAATGAGCAGTTCTTC.